This T cell receptor (beta chain) is drawn from a study of Graves' ophthalmopathy and Graves' hyperthyroidism. At the level of the study: Upon initial diagnosis and before any treatment, peripheral blood was collected.

Amplification of TCR beta CDR3 regions used RNA transcripts. The first-round RT-PCR employed HTBI primers together with the Qiagen OneStep RT-PCR kit. A multiplex PCR was then performed as the second round. TCRdb ran MiXCR on the multiplex PCR reads and lists one entry per CDR3 protein. Counted here are almost 750,000 distinct CDR3 sequences, around 40% occurring once; the ten biggest clones make up approximately 43%. For donors with ophthalmopathy, the disease showed moderate-to-severe activity, reached CAS ≥3 and NOSPECS ≥4, and had lasted under 3 months. Ten or more counts support this clonotype. The sequenced material came from peripheral blood. This receptor was taken from an adult man with Graves' ophthalmopathy.

The CDR3 region is CSVTSGNTEAFF. The CDR3 DNA reads TGCAGCGTAACTTCAGGGAACACTGAAGCTTTCTTT. The chain carries TRBV29-1 and TRBJ1-1; D unresolved. With 6 bases removed from V and 1 base from J, the gap between germline ends came to 9 bases. CDR3 size: 12 residues. Germline CDR1 SQVTM, CDR2 ANQGSEA.